A single sample gave rise to the 10 T cell receptor beta chains below, sequenced in a study of blood T cells in healthy people across ages. Together with a sample-barcoded 5' primer, a J-beta primer mix was included in a second PCR lasting about 7 to 11 cycles. TCRdb passed the 5' RACE reads through MiXCR, listing each CDR3 protein once. The sample contains about a million distinct CDR3 sequences, 48% of which appear only once. Sequencing was done on a sample of blood. The receptors derive from a man aged 30 to 45 in good health.

This clonotype was detected a few times. The chain has TRBV7-2 and TRBJ2-1, with 7 positions matching TRBD2. J lost 6 bases, V lost 6 bases, and 11 bases had no gene match. In germline, CDR1 is SGHTA, CDR2 FQGNSA. CDR3 length: 15 residues. Here the CDR3 reads CASRKLLGGGNEQFF. CDR3 sequence (DNA): TGTGCCAGCAGGAAACTTCTGGGGGGGGGCAATGAGCAGTTCTTC.

V gene TRBV7-3 combines with J gene TRBJ1-1; D might be TRBD1 (6 bases). Looked up from germline, CDR1 is SGHTA and CDR2 is FQGTGA. The CDR3 runs to 14 residues. V was clipped by 4 bases and J by 8 bases, with 17 bases between them. The CDR3 spells CASSSNPAGAEAFF. The CDR3 DNA is TGTGCCAGCAGCTCCAACCCAGCGGGGGCGGAAGCTTTCTTT.

The CDR3 nucleotides are TGTGCCAGCGGGGTAATGAACCAAGAGACCCAGTACTTC. This codes for CASGVMNQETQYF. The chain employs TRBV7-9 and TRBJ2-5; D not resolved. This CDR3 is 13 amino acids long. Germline V gene lookup returns CDR1 SEHNR and CDR2 FQNEAQ (reference sequence). V was cut by 8 bases and J by 0 bases, with 10 bases left in between. Full variable domain (outside the CDR3, taken from reference TRBV7-9 and TRBJ2-5): DTGVSQNPRHKITKRGQNVTFRCDPISEHNRLYWYRQTLGQGPEFLTYFQNEAQLEKSRLLSDRFSAERPKGSFSTLEIQRTEQGDSAMYLCASGVMNQETQYFGPGTRLLVL.

Comments on this clonotype: A junction end diverges from the germline sequence, so it may reflect a read error. This chain links TRBV7-9 with TRBJ1-2; a possible D gene is TRBD1 (5 bases). The CDR3 runs 13 residues. Germline-derived CDR1 and CDR2 are SEHNR and FQNEAQ (reference sequence). The CDR3 region is CASSPDTNCGYTF. In DNA, the CDR3 is TGTGCCAGCAGCCCGGACACTAACTGTGGCTACACCTTC.

This rearrangement joins TRBV5-1 to TRBJ1-1; 9 bases agree with TRBD1. V shed 4 bases, J shed 3 bases, and the junction held 13 bases outside the gene matches. Germline CDR1 SGHRS, CDR2 YFSETQ. The CDR3 has 17 residues. For the CDR3, the DNA is TGCGCCAGCAGCGCCGGGACAGGGACATTGCGCGACACTGAAGCTTTCTTT. Translated, it gives CASSAGTGTLRDTEAFF.

Concerning this clonotype: The junction shows a germline mismatch at one end, possibly a read error. CDR3 protein: CASSPRAGDSADAQYF. As DNA, the CDR3 is TGTGCCAGCAGCCCCCGAGCGGGGGATTCGGCAGATGCGCAGTATTTT. This chain joins TRBV4-2 and TRBJ2-3; TRBD2 matches 8 bases. The germline V gene has CDR1 LGHNA and CDR2 YNFKEQ. This CDR3 is built from 16 residues.

This clonotype was counted a single time. The V gene is TRBV12-3 or TRBV12-4, the J gene TRBJ2-1, with D possibly TRBD1 on 6 matching bases. V was clipped by 6 bases and J by 5 bases, with 17 bases between them. CDR3 length equals 15 residues. The CDR3 sequence is CASSQGQPLDNEQFF. CDR3 nucleotide sequence: TGTGCCAGCAGCCAGGGACAACCGCTTGACAATGAGCAGTTCTTC.

Note on this clonotype: At one boundary the junction diverges from the germline segment, which might be a read error. The V call is TRBV11-1, the J call TRBJ2-1; 12 bases agree with TRBD2. Germline CDR1 SGHAT, CDR2 FQDESV (reference sequence). The CDR3 has 20 amino acids. CDR3 loop: CASSLWGVRTSGAIGNERFF. The CDR3 nucleotides read TGCGCCAGCAGCCTTTGGGGGGTGAGGACTAGCGGGGCAATAGGCAATGAGCGGTTCTTC.

This clonotype was picked up a small number of times. CDR3 nucleotides: TGTGCCAGCAGCTTAGGACGTAGGGGACTAGCGGGTAGCTCCTACGAGCAGTACTTC. This gives the protein CASSLGRRGLAGSSYEQYF. The chain recombines TRBV7-2 with TRBJ2-7; TRBD2 aligns across 12 bases. Germline V gene lookup returns CDR1 SGHTA and CDR2 FQGNSA. The ends lost 1 base at V and 0 bases at J; junction bases unmatched: 10. The CDR3 runs to 19 residues. The variable domain in full, with the rest retrieved from reference TRBV7-2 and TRBJ2-7, is GAGVSQSPSNKVTEKGKDVELRCDPISGHTALYWYRQSLGQGLEFLIYFQGNSAPDKSGLPSDRFSAERTGGSVSTLTIQRTQQEDSAVYLCASSLGRRGLAGSSYEQYFGPGTRLTVT.

The J gene is TRBJ2-7, the V gene TRBV4-3; weak D call: TRBD1 (5 bases). Germline CDR1 and CDR2: LGHNA and YSLEER. The V end was cut by 5 bases, the J end by 5 bases, with 13 bases between. This CDR3 region has 13 residues. CDR3 in DNA: TGCGCCAGCAGCGCACTTAGGGGCCACGAGCAGTACTTC. It is translated as CASSALRGHEQYF.